This entry lists 27 T cell receptor beta chains sequenced from one sample in a study of T-cell memory formation after mild COVID-19. TCRdb recomputed calls from the 5' RACE reads with MiXCR, one row per CDR3 protein. The table includes 110,000 to 150,000 distinct CDR3 sequences, roughly 24% detected once. Sequenced input: PBMCs or a T cell subset sorted from them (not recorded which). These receptor sequences come from an adult woman who had mild COVID-19 (a few samples of this study predate the infection). Cell type and time point are not known.

This sequence joins TRBV11-2 and TRBJ1-1, with D unresolved. Germline V CDR1 and CDR2: SGHAT, FQNNGV. This CDR3 contains 16 residues. V shed 2 bases and J shed 1 base, with 14 bases lying between them. As DNA, the CDR3 is TGTGCCAGCAGCTTACCCCCAGGAGGAGCGAACACTGAAGCTTTCTTT. It codes for CASSLPPGGANTEAFF. The entire variable domain, with the rest obtained from reference TRBV11-2 and TRBJ1-1, is as follows: EAGVAQSPRYKIIEKRQSVAFWCNPISGHATLYWYQQILGQGPKLLIQFQNNGVVDDSQLPKDRFSAERLKGVDSTLKIQPAKLEDSAVYLCASSLPPGGANTEAFFGQGTRLTVV.

This clonotype has more than one count but fewer than ten. The chain joins TRBV2 to TRBJ2-3, with 7 bases matching TRBD2. Germline V gene data show CDR1 as SNHLY and CDR2 as FYNNEI. This CDR3 is built from 13 residues. V gave up 10 bases and J gave up 2 bases; unmatched junction bases: 6. The chain's CDR3 is CATLAGTTDTQYF. The CDR3, as DNA: TGTGCCACCTTAGCGGGCACCACAGATACGCAGTATTTT.

The chain links TRBV7-9 to TRBJ1-5; the D gene is possibly TRBD1 (6 bases). CDR3 length equals 15 residues. Germline loops: CDR1 SEHNR, CDR2 FQNEAQ (reference sequence). V lost 6 bases to trimming and J lost 5 bases, with 17 bases between them. CDR3: CASSLQGWEDQPQHF. CDR3 in DNA: TGTGCCAGCAGTCTACAGGGTTGGGAAGATCAGCCCCAGCATTTT.

This chain joins TRBV2 and TRBJ2-7, with D possibly called TRBD1 or TRBD2 (5 bases each). Trimming took 3 bases from V and 3 from J, leaving 12 bases between them. The CDR3 has 14 amino acids. The germline CDR1 and CDR2 sequences are SNHLY and FYNNEI. The CDR3, as DNA: TGTGCCAGCAGTGAGGGACCCTACCGCTACGAGCAGTACTTC. Its translation: CASSEGPYRYEQYF.

The gene calls are TRBV7-2 and TRBJ2-3; tentatively, D is TRBD1 or TRBD2 (6 bases each). Trimming took off 5 bases at V and 1 base at J, with 28 bases between the two ends. The germline CDR1 and CDR2 sequences are SGHTA and FQGNSA. The CDR3 runs 20 residues. Here the CDR3 reads CASSTPRGPADYTRTDTQYF. The CDR3 DNA reads TGTGCCAGCAGCACCCCCCGGGGGCCTGCGGACTACACTCGCACAGATACGCAGTATTTT.

The chain carries TRBV29-1 and TRBJ2-3, with 13 bases matching TRBD2. CDR1 SQVTM and CDR2 ANQGSEA come from the germline V gene. This CDR3 comprises 15 residues. Germline trimming cut 7 bases from V and 6 bases from J; bases unmatched to any gene: 10. The CDR3 is CSGLLAGGPSDTQYF. Written as DNA, the CDR3 is TGCAGCGGACTACTAGCGGGGGGGCCGTCGGATACGCAGTATTTT.

This clonotype was counted only a few times. The genes are TRBV7-8 and TRBJ1-1, with D perhaps matching TRBD1 (5 bases). The CDR3 loop spans 14 amino acids. Germline values: CDR1 SGHVS, CDR2 FQNEAQ. The V end lost 6 bases, the J end lost 5 bases, and 16 bases lay between the germline ends. CDR3 DNA sequence: TGTGCCAGCAGTTATCCCCTTGGGGGGACTGAAGCTTTCTTT. As protein: CASSYPLGGTEAFF.

In this sample, this clonotype turned up a few times. The chain carries TRBV3-1 and TRBJ2-5; the D gene is possibly TRBD1 (5 bases). The V gene's germline CDR1 is LGHDT and CDR2 YNNKEL (reference sequence). The CDR3 sequence is 16 residues long. Deletions cut 1 base from V and 1 base from J, with 13 bases between. Here the CDR3 reads CASSQGSRGGQETQYF. In nucleotides, the CDR3 is TGTGCCAGCAGCCAAGGAAGTAGGGGCGGCCAAGAGACCCAGTACTTC.

The chain carries TRBV9 and TRBJ2-7; TRBD1 might be the D (5 bases). The CDR3 runs 15 residues. The V gene's germline CDR1 is SGDLS and CDR2 YYNGEE. V was cut by 0 bases and J by 4 bases, with 14 bases left in between. The CDR3 spells CASSVASGRSYEQYF. The CDR3 bases are TGTGCCAGCAGCGTAGCCTCAGGGCGGTCTTACGAGCAGTACTTC.

The CDR3 DNA is TGTGCCAGCAGCTATCCCCCCGACAGAGGGGTTCGTGGCTACACCTTC. Translated, it gives CASSYPPDRGVRGYTF. V usage is TRBV7-9 and J usage is TRBJ1-2, with D tentatively TRBD1 (5 bases). The germline V and J ends were trimmed by 4 bases and 7 bases, with 22 bases remaining between them. Per the germline V gene, CDR1 is SEHNR and CDR2 is FQNEAQ (reference sequence). The CDR3 contains 16 residues.

The table lists this clonotype with a few counts. V gene TRBV6-1 combines with J gene TRBJ1-1; perhaps TRBD1 as D (5 bases). This CDR3 region has 12 residues. Trimming stripped 8 bases from V and 6 bases from J, with 13 bases between. Germline V gene lookup returns CDR1 MNHNS and CDR2 SASEGT. CDR3 region: CASGARVPEAFF. As DNA, the CDR3 is TGTGCCAGCGGGGCCAGGGTACCTGAAGCTTTCTTT.

The sample holds a few counts of this clonotype. The genes are TRBV6-5 and TRBJ2-1; 11 nucleotides match TRBD2. The CDR3 covers 14 residues. From germline, CDR1 is MNHEY and CDR2 SVGAGI. V gave up 7 bases and J gave up 4 bases; unmatched junction bases: 3. The CDR3 loop is CASTLAGGYNEQFF. In nucleotides, the CDR3 is TGTGCCAGCACCCTAGCGGGGGGATACAATGAGCAGTTCTTC.

This clonotype came up a few times. The CDR3 is CASSQTSGFLSYEQYF. The CDR3, as DNA: TGTGCCAGCAGCCAGACTAGCGGGTTTCTCTCCTACGAGCAGTACTTC. The V call is TRBV7-6, the J call TRBJ2-7; TRBD2 aligns across 10 bases. The CDR3 has 16 residues. Germline V lookup: CDR1 SGHVS, CDR2 FNYEAQ. The V gene end was trimmed by 5 bases and the J gene end by 0 bases; junction bases not matched to a gene: 7. The full variable domain, with the rest looked up from reference TRBV7-6 and TRBJ2-7, is GAGVSQSPRYKVTKRGQDVALRCDPISGHVSLYWYRQALGQGPEFLTYFNYEAQQDKSGLPNDRFSAERPEGSISTLTIQRTEQRDSAMYRCASSQTSGFLSYEQYFGPGTRLTVT.

This clonotype has just a few counts. The chain uses TRBV27 and TRBJ1-2; TRBD1 aligns across 8 bases. V was clipped by 6 bases and J by 4 bases; unmatched bases: 7. The germline gives CDR1 MNHEY, CDR2 SMNVEV (reference sequence). CDR3 size: 14 residues. The CDR3 coding sequence is TGTGCCAGCAGCACACGGGACAGGATCTATGGCTACACCTTC. Its translation is CASSTRDRIYGYTF.

This clonotype is large. The CDR3, as DNA: TGCGCCAGCAGCTCCGGACTAGCGGGAATGTACGAGCAGTACTTC. Translated: CASSSGLAGMYEQYF. This chain links TRBV5-1 with TRBJ2-7; 12 bases are shared with TRBD2. The J segment lost 4 bases and the V segment lost 3 bases, leaving 5 bases of the junction unmatched. In germline, CDR1 is SGHRS, CDR2 YFSETQ. This CDR3 contains 15 residues.

The chain employs TRBV5-5 and TRBJ1-2, with D unresolved. V lost 0 bases and J 1 base, leaving 10 bases between the germline ends. Germline V gene lookup returns CDR1 SGHKS and CDR2 YYEKEE (reference sequence). The CDR3 totals 15 residues. This CDR3 is CASSLDDRINYGYTF. DNA for the CDR3: TGTGCCAGCAGCTTGGACGATAGGATTAACTATGGCTACACCTTC.

This clonotype has a handful of counts. The rearrangement uses TRBV24-1 and TRBJ2-1; TRBD2 agrees at 12 bases. Germline V gene lookup returns CDR1 KGHDR and CDR2 SFDVKD. With V trimmed by 2 bases and J by 6 bases, 25 bases remained unmatched. The CDR3 covers 23 residues. CDR3 sequence (DNA): TGTGCCACCAGTGATTCCACCCATCAGGCCGGGACAGCAGGACTAGCGGGGTTCAATGAGCAGTTCTTC. It is translated as CATSDSTHQAGTAGLAGFNEQFF.

CDR3: CASSPGSPSNEQFF. The CDR3 DNA sequence: TGTGCCAGCAGCCCGGGGTCCCCTAGTAATGAGCAGTTCTTC. The V gene is TRBV3-1, the J gene TRBJ2-1; weak D call: TRBD2 (5 bases). Trimming cost V 4 bases and J 7 bases, with 14 bases left between them. The germline gives CDR1 LGHDT, CDR2 YNNKEL (reference sequence). The CDR3 runs 14 residues.

The V call is TRBV12-3 or TRBV12-4, the J call TRBJ1-1; D not resolved. There are 16 residues in the CDR3. V was cut by 6 bases and J by 1 base, with 18 bases left in between. CDR3 region: CASSRFYSTSNTEAFF. DNA of the CDR3: TGTGCCAGCAGCCGCTTTTACAGCACCTCGAACACTGAAGCTTTCTTT.

The sample holds a few counts of this clonotype. The gene calls are TRBV9 and TRBJ2-7, with 9 nucleotides matching TRBD2. The V gene end was trimmed by 2 bases and the J gene end by 2 bases; junction bases not matched to a gene: 5. This CDR3 contains 15 residues. Germline V CDR1 and CDR2: SGDLS, YYNGEE. Here the CDR3 DNA reads TGTGCCAGCAGCGTCGGCGGGGGGGTAACCTACGAGCAGTACTTC. It codes for CASSVGGGVTYEQYF.

This clonotype was recorded a few times. V usage is TRBV7-3 and J usage is TRBJ2-3; D is perhaps TRBD2 (6 bases). This CDR3 region has 18 residues. Germline V gene lookup returns CDR1 SGHTA and CDR2 FQGTGA. V gave up 0 bases and J gave up 4 bases, with 20 bases separating them. The CDR3 protein is CASSLTLGGSSGADTQYF. CDR3 sequence (DNA): TGTGCCAGCAGCTTAACTCTAGGAGGGAGCAGTGGCGCAGATACGCAGTATTTT. Using reference TRBV7-3 and TRBJ2-3 for the parts outside the CDR3, the full variable domain is GAGVSQTPSNKVTEKGKYVELRCDPISGHTALYWYRQSLGQGPEFLIYFQGTGAADDSGLPNDRFFAVRPEGSVSTLKIQRTERGDSAVYLCASSLTLGGSSGADTQYFGPGTRLTVL.

J is TRBJ2-1 and V is TRBV6-5; D is ambiguous. Germline CDR1 reads MNHEY; CDR2 reads SVGAGI. Trimming removed 3 bases from V and 0 bases from J, with 15 bases in between. The CDR3 covers 17 residues. The CDR3 loop reads CASSYRLSSHSYNEQFF. The CDR3 DNA reads as TGTGCCAGCAGTTATAGGCTTTCCTCTCACTCCTACAATGAGCAGTTCTTC.

The J gene is TRBJ2-1, the V gene TRBV9; D is ambiguous. Germline CDR1 SGDLS, CDR2 YYNGEE. The CDR3 has 12 residues. Trimming pared 3 bases from V and 5 bases from J, leaving 6 bases between. In DNA form, the CDR3 reads TGTGCCAGCAGCGGGGTAGACAATGAGCAGTTCTTC. Protein sequence: CASSGVDNEQFF. Combining the CDR3 with reference TRBV9 and TRBJ2-1 gives the whole variable domain DSGVTQTPKHLITATGQRVTLRCSPRSGDLSVYWYQQSLDQGLQFLIQYYNGEERAKGNILERFSAQQFPDLHSELNLSSLELGDSALYFCASSGVDNEQFFGPGTRLTVL.

A few counts support this clonotype. The chain uses TRBV7-9 and TRBJ1-1; D may be TRBD1 (5 bases). Per germline, CDR1 SEHNR and CDR2 FQNEAQ (reference sequence). This CDR3 has 14 residues. The V and J ends lost 2 bases and 4 bases respectively, with 11 bases between them. Here the CDR3 reads CASSLTTEGTEAFF. In nucleotides, the CDR3 is TGTGCCAGCAGCTTAACGACAGAGGGCACTGAAGCTTTCTTT.

V usage is TRBV29-1 and J usage is TRBJ2-7; the D gene is possibly TRBD1 (5 bases). Germline V gives CDR1 SQVTM, CDR2 ANQGSEA. The CDR3 extends over 13 amino acids. Trimming removed 3 bases at V and 2 bases at J, with 11 bases between. The CDR3 reads CSVDTGHPYEQYF. The CDR3 bases are TGCAGCGTTGATACAGGTCATCCCTACGAGCAGTACTTC.

This clonotype was seen more than once but under ten times. This chain connects TRBV5-1 to TRBJ2-7; 10 bases line up with TRBD2. CDR3 length: 18 amino acids. Trimming at V came to 4 bases and at J to 2 bases, leaving 15 bases not matched to a gene. Looked up from germline, CDR1 is SGHRS and CDR2 is YFSETQ. CDR3: CASSPGGGWTSGTYEQYF. Written as DNA, the CDR3 is TGCGCCAGCAGCCCCGGGGGTGGATGGACTAGCGGTACCTACGAGCAGTACTTC.

The J gene is TRBJ2-2, the V gene TRBV29-1; TRBD2 is a possible D gene (6 bases). The ends were cut back, 2 bases at V and 1 base at J, with 11 bases in the middle. CDR1 SQVTM and CDR2 ANQGSEA come from the germline V gene. The CDR3 has 15 amino acids. The CDR3, as DNA: TGCAGCGTTGAACCGGAGGGGATGAACACCGGGGAGCTGTTTTTT. Its protein is CSVEPEGMNTGELFF.